A selection of T cell receptor beta chains follows, all from one sample in a study of T-cell reconstitution after alpha-beta-depleted transplantation in children. In TCRdb, the PCR reads were re-called with MiXCR into one record per CDR3 protein. The repertoire has a few hundred thousand distinct CDR3 sequences, around 15% of them found once; the top ten carry roughly 29%. Material: PBMCs, mostly from graft donor cells, obtained 360 days after TCRalphabeta/CD19-depleted stem cell transplant. The receptors come from a boy under three years old who had a stem cell transplant for Wiskott-Aldrich syndrome, so the T cells may come from the graft donor. Both conserved end residues are part of each CDR3. A D gene is named only where the DNA matches it firmly. Some rows have no size entry. The others give once, few or many, or a class for an expanded clone.

cdr3_nt: TGTGCCACCAGTGATCGCCGGGGGAACAGGGGAATTTCCGGGGAGCTGTTTTTT
cdr3_aa: CATSDRRGNRGISGELFF
clone_size: few
j_call: TRBJ2-2
v_call: TRBV24-1
d_call: NA

cdr3_nt: TGCGCCAGCAGCCCTACCCCATCCAGGGGGTCCTACAATGAGCAGTTCTTC
cdr3_aa: CASSPTPSRGSYNEQFF
clone_size: few
j_call: TRBJ2-1
v_call: TRBV5-1
d_call: TRBD1

cdr3_nt: TGCGCCAGCAGCCAAGGTTTTAGGACAGCTAATGAAAAACTGTTTTTT
cdr3_aa: CASSQGFRTANEKLFF
clone_size: few
j_call: TRBJ1-4
v_call: TRBV4-3
d_call: NA

cdr3_nt: TGTGCCACCAGTGAAGCGGGAGGGCTGGGGGAGCAGTACTTC
cdr3_aa: CATSEAGGLGEQYF
clone_size: few
j_call: TRBJ2-7
v_call: TRBV24-1
d_call: TRBD2

cdr3_nt: TGTGCCAGCAGCCCAGGGCCGCGGGACACCGGGGAGCTGTTTTTT
cdr3_aa: CASSPGPRDTGELFF
clone_size: few
j_call: TRBJ2-2
v_call: TRBV7-9
d_call: NA

cdr3_nt: TGTGCCAGCAGGTCGACAGGGAGGGCCACTTCCCACGAGCAGTACTTC
cdr3_aa: CASRSTGRATSHEQYF
clone_size: few
j_call: TRBJ2-7
v_call: TRBV27
d_call: NA

cdr3_nt: TGTGCCAGCTCTCGACTAGCGGGGTCCCAAGAGACCCAGTACTTC
cdr3_aa: CASSRLAGSQETQYF
clone_size: NA
j_call: TRBJ2-5
v_call: TRBV25-1
d_call: TRBD2

cdr3_nt: TGTGCCAGCAGTTTAAGTCGGGGGACGGGGGAGCAGTACTTC
cdr3_aa: CASSLSRGTGEQYF
clone_size: NA
j_call: TRBJ2-7
v_call: TRBV12-3/TRBV12-4
d_call: NA

cdr3_nt: TGTGCCAGCAGCAGACAGCATAATAGCAATCAGCCCCAGCATTTT
cdr3_aa: CASSRQHNSNQPQHF
clone_size: few
j_call: TRBJ1-5
v_call: TRBV12-3/TRBV12-4
d_call: NA

cdr3_nt: TGTGCCAGCAGACCCGCCTGGGGGGAAGGTGGCTACACCTTC
cdr3_aa: CASRPAWGEGGYTF
clone_size: few
j_call: TRBJ1-2
v_call: TRBV6-5
d_call: NA

cdr3_nt: TGTGCCAGCAGTGAAGCCAGGGGTCCGAACACTGAAGCTTTCTTT
cdr3_aa: CASSEARGPNTEAFF
clone_size: NA
j_call: TRBJ1-1
v_call: TRBV6-1
d_call: NA

cdr3_nt: TGTGCCAGCAGCCAACCGACAGGGGTACAAGAGACCCAGTACTTC
cdr3_aa: CASSQPTGVQETQYF
clone_size: few
j_call: TRBJ2-5
v_call: TRBV3-1
d_call: TRBD1

cdr3_nt: TGTGCCAGCAGTTACGCCGCAGCCACAGATACGCAGTATTTT
cdr3_aa: CASSYAAATDTQYF
clone_size: NA
j_call: TRBJ2-3
v_call: TRBV6-5
d_call: NA

cdr3_nt: TGTGCCAGCAGCCAAGCATCAGGGGATTTCTTCTACGAGCAGTACTTC
cdr3_aa: CASSQASGDFFYEQYF
clone_size: few
j_call: TRBJ2-7
v_call: TRBV14
d_call: NA

cdr3_nt: TGTGCCAGCAGCTTCAGAGGGCAGGGTCCTGATGGCTACACCTTC
cdr3_aa: CASSFRGQGPDGYTF
clone_size: NA
j_call: TRBJ1-2
v_call: TRBV11-2
d_call: NA

cdr3_nt: TGTGCCAGCAGTTCAGACCACAGGTGGTACTTC
cdr3_aa: CASSSDHRWYF
clone_size: NA
j_call: TRBJ2-7
v_call: TRBV28
d_call: NA

cdr3_nt: TGCGCCAGCAGCACGGACAGGGCCTACGAGCAGTACTTC
cdr3_aa: CASSTDRAYEQYF
clone_size: NA
j_call: TRBJ2-7
v_call: TRBV5-1
d_call: TRBD1

cdr3_nt: TGTGCCACCAGTGATTTGATCTCCTCGTACTACGAGCAGTACTTC
cdr3_aa: CATSDLISSYYEQYF
clone_size: NA
j_call: TRBJ2-7
v_call: TRBV24-1
d_call: NA

cdr3_nt: TGTGCCAGCAGCTTAGTCCCGAGCGGGAGGGGTTCATATGAGCAGTTCTTC
cdr3_aa: CASSLVPSGRGSYEQFF
clone_size: NA
j_call: TRBJ2-1
v_call: TRBV11-2
d_call: TRBD2

cdr3_nt: TGTGCCAGCAGCTTAGATCGGAAAGGGTCCCTCTACGAGCAGTACTTC
cdr3_aa: CASSLDRKGSLYEQYF
clone_size: NA
j_call: TRBJ2-7
v_call: TRBV11-3
d_call: NA

cdr3_nt: TGTGCCATCAGTCAATTAGCGGGGGGGCAAATAGATACGCAGTATTTT
cdr3_aa: CAISQLAGGQIDTQYF
clone_size: NA
j_call: TRBJ2-3
v_call: TRBV10-3
d_call: TRBD2